This T cell receptor beta chain was recovered during a study of blood T cells in healthy people across ages. V dropped 5 bases and J dropped 2 bases, with 19 bases sitting between them. Germline assignment: CDR1 SGHRS and CDR2 YFSETQ. CDR3 length: 16 residues. Primers used in a second PCR of about 7 to 12 cycles were a sample-barcoded 5' primer and a J-beta primer mix. MiXCR was run by TCRdb on the 5' RACE reads, yielding one entry per CDR3 protein. This sample has about 1.8 million distinct CDR3 sequences, with around half found just once. This clonotype was counted a few times. The chain has TRBV5-1 and TRBJ2-5, with a tentative D call TRBD2 (5 bases). The sequence came from a woman aged 40-49 years in good health. The material sequenced was blood. The CDR3 sequence is CASRQTEAGLQETQYF. The CDR3 DNA reads as TGCGCCAGCAGGCAGACTGAGGCGGGCCTTCAAGAGACCCAGTACTTC.